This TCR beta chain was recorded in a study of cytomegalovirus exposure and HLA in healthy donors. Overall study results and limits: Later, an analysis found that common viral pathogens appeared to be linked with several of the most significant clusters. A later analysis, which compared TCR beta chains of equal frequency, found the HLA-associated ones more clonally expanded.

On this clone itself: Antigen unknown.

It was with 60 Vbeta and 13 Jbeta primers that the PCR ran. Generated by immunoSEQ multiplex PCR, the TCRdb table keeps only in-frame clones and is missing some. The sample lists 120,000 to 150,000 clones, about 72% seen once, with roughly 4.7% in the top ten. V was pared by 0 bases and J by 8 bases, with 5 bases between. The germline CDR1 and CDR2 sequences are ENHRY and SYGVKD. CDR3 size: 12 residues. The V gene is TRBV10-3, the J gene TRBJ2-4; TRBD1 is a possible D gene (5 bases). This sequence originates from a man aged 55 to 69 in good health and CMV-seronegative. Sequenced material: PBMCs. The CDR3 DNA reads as TGTGCCATCAGTGAGTCAGGGGACATTCAGTACTTC. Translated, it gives CAISESGDIQYF.